This T cell receptor (beta chain) was observed in a study of tumor-infiltrating lymphocytes in localized non-small cell lung cancer. Turning to the study itself: From each patient, both tumor and uninvolved lung, non-adjacent to tumor, were sampled.

Germline CDR1 SQVTM, CDR2 ANQGSEA. CDR3 length equals 11 residues. V lost 7 bases and J lost 7, with 10 bases in between. As concerns this clone: Its antigen is still unknown.

Broader study findings: Immunotypes IM1 and IM2 had similar TCR-derived T-cell fractions.

Libraries were prepared by immunoSEQ multiplex PCR; TCRdb keeps only in-frame clonotypes and omits some of them. The sample lists about 23,000 clones, around 75% seen once, with 6.3% in the top ten. The chain employs TRBV29-1 and TRBJ1-4, with D unclear. The clonotype was recovered from a human donor with non-small cell lung cancer. Sequencing input: lung tumor tissue. CDR3 region: CSAPRGEKLFF. CDR3 sequence (DNA): TGCAGCGCACCTCGGGGTGAAAAACTGTTTTTT.